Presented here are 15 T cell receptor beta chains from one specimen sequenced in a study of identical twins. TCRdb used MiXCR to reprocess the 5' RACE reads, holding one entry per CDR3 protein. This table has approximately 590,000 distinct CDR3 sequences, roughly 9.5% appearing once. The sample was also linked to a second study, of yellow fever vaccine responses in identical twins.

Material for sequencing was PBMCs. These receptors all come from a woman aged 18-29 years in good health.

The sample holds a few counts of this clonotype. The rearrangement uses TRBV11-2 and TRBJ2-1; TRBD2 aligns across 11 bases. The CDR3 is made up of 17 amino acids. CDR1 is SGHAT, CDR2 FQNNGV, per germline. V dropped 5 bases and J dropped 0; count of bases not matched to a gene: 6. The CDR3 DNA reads TGTGCCAGCAGCCCGACTAGCGGGGTTGGCTCCTACAATGAGCAGTTCTTC. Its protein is CASSPTSGVGSYNEQFF.

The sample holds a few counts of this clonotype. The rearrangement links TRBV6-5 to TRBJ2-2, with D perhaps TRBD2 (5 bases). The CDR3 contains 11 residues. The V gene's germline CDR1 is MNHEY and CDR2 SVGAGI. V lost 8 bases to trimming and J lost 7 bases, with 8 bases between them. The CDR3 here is CASRGSGELFF. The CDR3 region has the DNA TGTGCCAGCCGAGGGAGCGGGGAGCTGTTTTTT.

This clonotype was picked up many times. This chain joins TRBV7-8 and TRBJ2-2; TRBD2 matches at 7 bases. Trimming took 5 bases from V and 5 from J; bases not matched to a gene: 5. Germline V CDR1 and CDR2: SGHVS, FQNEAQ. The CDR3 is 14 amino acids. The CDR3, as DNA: TGTGCCAGCAGCGCGACTAGCTGGACCGGGGAGCTGTTTTTT. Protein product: CASSATSWTGELFF.

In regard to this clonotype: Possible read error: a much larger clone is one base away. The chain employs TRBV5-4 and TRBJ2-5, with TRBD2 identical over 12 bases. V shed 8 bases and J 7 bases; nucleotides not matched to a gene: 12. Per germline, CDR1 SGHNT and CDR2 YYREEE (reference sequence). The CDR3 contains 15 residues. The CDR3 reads CASGTSGLFGVTQYF. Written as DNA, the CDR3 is TGTGCCAGTGGGACTAGCGGGCTCTTCGGGGTGACCCAGTACTTC.

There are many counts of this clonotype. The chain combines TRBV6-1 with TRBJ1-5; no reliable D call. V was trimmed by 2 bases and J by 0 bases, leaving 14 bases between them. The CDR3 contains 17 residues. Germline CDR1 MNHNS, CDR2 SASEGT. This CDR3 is CASSEIPQANSNQPQHF. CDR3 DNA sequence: TGTGCCAGCAGTGAAATCCCTCAGGCTAATAGCAATCAGCCCCAGCATTTT.

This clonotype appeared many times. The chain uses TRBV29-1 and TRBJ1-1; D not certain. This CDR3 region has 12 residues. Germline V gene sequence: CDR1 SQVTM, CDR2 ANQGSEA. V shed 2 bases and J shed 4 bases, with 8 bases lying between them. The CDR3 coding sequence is TGCAGCGTTGAATTCGGTGGCACTGAAGCTTTCTTT. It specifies CSVEFGGTEAFF.

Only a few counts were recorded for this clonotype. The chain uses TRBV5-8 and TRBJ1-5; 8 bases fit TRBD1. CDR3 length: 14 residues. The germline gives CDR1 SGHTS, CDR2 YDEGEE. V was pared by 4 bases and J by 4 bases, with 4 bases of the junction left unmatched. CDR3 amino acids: CASSQRQGNQPQHF. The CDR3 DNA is TGTGCCAGCAGCCAACGACAGGGGAATCAGCCCCAGCATTTT.

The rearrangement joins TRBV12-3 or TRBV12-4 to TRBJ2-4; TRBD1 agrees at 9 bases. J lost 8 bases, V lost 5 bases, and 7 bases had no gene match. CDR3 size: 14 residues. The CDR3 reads CASSGTGQGDIQYF. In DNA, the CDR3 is TGTGCCAGCAGTGGGACAGGGCAGGGAGACATTCAGTACTTC.

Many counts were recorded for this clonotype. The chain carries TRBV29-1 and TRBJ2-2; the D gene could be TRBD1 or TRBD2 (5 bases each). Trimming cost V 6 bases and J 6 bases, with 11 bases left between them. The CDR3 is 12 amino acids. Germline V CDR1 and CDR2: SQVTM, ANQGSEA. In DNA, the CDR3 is TGCAGCGTGGCCAGAGGGGCCGGGGAGCTGTTTTTT. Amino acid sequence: CSVARGAGELFF.

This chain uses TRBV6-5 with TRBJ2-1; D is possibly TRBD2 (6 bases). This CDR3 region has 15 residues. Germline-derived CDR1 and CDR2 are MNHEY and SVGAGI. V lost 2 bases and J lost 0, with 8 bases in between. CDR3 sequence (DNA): TGTGCCAGCAGTTACGGAGGGTACTCCTACAATGAGCAGTTCTTC. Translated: CASSYGGYSYNEQFF.

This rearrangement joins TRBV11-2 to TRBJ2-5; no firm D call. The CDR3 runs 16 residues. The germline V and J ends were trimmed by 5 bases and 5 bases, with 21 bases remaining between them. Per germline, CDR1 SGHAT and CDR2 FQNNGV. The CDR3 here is CASSGQADPKRETQYF. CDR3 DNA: TGTGCCAGCAGCGGTCAGGCGGATCCCAAAAGGGAGACCCAGTACTTC.

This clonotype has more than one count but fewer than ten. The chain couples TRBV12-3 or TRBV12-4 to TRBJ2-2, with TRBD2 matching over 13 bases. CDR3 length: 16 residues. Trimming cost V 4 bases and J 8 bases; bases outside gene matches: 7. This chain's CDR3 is CASSSRTSGRFGELFF. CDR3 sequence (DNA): TGTGCCAGCAGTTCCAGGACTAGCGGGAGATTTGGGGAGCTGTTTTTT.

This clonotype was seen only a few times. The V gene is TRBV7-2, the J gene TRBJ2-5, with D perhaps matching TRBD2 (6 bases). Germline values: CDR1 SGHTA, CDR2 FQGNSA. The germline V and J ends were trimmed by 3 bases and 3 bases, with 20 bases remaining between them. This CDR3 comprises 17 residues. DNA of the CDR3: TGTGCCAGCAGCTTCCACCTATGGGGGAGGCCAAAAGAGACCCAGTACTTC. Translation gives CASSFHLWGRPKETQYF.

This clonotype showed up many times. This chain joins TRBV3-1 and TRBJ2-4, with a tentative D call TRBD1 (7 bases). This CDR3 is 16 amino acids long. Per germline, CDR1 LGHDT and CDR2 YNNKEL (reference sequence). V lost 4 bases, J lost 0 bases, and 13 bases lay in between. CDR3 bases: TGTGCCAGCAGCCCGGAGGGGGCTCGAGCCAAAAACATTCAGTACTTC. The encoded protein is CASSPEGARAKNIQYF.

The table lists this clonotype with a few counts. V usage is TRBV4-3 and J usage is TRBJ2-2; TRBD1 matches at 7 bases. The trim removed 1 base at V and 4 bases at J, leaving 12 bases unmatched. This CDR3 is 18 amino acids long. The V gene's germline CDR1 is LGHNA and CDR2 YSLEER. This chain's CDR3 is CASSQGTGPAELTGELFF. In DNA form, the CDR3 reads TGCGCCAGCAGCCAAGGGACAGGCCCCGCGGAGCTCACCGGGGAGCTGTTTTTT.